Each of the 2 T cell receptor beta chains below was sequenced from the same sample in a study of prognosis after radiotherapy for stage I lung cancer (dated by TCRdb to 2020 to 2022). Instrument on record: Illumina HiSeq 3000. Two rounds of multiplex PCR on genomic DNA were used to amplify the TCR beta CDR3 region. In the first PCR round, primers specific to each TRBV and TRBJ gene were used, and the primer sequences were filed in Chinese patent CN105087789A. TCRdb trimmed public reads at Q25 via fastp, called clones via MiXCR and kept in-frame beta chains. Merged by CDR3 protein, the rows form single entries marked with the most common genes and DNA. The sample records more than 30,000 distinct CDR3 sequences, about 42% of which are singletons. Clones ranked in the top ten supply roughly 14% of the sample. This specimen was PBMCs, taken before or after stereotactic body radiation therapy (not recorded which). The source of these receptors is a donor at least 50 years old with non-small cell lung cancer.

In its sample, this clonotype is medium-sized. V gene TRBV12-3 or TRBV12-4 combines with J gene TRBJ2-7; the D gene is possibly TRBD1 (6 bases). V was trimmed by 4 bases and J by 2 bases, leaving 15 bases between them. The CDR3 consists of 15 residues. In nucleotides, the CDR3 is TGTGCCAGCAGTTCCTACAGGGAAACCACCTACGAGCAGTACTTC. The encoded protein is CASSSYRETTYEQYF.

The V and J genes are TRBV11-3 and TRBJ2-3, with 7 bases matching TRBD2. V lost 3 bases and J lost 3; bases outside the gene matches: 3. Germline V lookup: CDR1 SGHNT, CDR2 YENEEA. The CDR3 runs to 14 residues. Here the CDR3 reads CASSLSGTTDTQYF. The CDR3 DNA reads as TGTGCCAGCAGCTTGAGCGGGACGACAGATACGCAGTATTTT. Supplemented by reference TRBV11-3 and TRBJ2-3, the full variable domain reads EAGVVQSPRYKIIEKKQPVAFWCNPISGHNTLYWYLQNLGQGPELLIRYENEEAVDDSQLPKDRFSAERLKGVDSTLKIQPAELGDSAVYLCASSLSGTTDTQYFGPGTRLTVL.